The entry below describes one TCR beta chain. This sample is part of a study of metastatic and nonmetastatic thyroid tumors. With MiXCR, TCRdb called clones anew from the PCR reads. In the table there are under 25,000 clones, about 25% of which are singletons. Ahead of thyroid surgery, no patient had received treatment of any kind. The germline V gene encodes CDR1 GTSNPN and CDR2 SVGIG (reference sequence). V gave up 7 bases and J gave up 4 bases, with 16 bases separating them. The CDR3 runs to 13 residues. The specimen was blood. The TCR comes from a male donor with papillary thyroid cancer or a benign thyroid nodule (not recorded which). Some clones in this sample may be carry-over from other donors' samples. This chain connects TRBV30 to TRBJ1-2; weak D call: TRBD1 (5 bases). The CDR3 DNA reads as TGTGCCTCCGAACTGACGGGACCCTATGGCTACACCTTC. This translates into CASELTGPYGYTF.